This T cell receptor beta chain emerged from a study of Ad26.COV2.S vaccination and SARS-CoV-2 variants. Overall study: Donor participated within the Ad26.COV2.S arm of the COV1001 trial. Study-wide results and caveats: After vaccination, substantial breadth of spike-specific CD8+ and CD4+ responses was reported.

Treatment defined: around 19 received Ad26.COV2.S at low or high dose, single or two shots; a few received placebo; per-sample allocation not given. The study sampled participants on day 63 after the first vaccine or placebo injection. An adult donor aged 18-55 years was enrolled in Boston. Spike of the Wuhan-strain SARS-CoV-2 was expressed by an Ad26 vector, which formed the vaccine. This clone was seen only once. Its antigen is not known. Libraries were prepared by immunoSEQ multiplex PCR; TCRdb keeps only in-frame clonotypes and omits some of them. The sample consists of about 350,000 clones, 88% of them appearing once. Germline lookup yields CDR1 MNHEY and CDR2 SVGEGT. V gave up 5 bases and J gave up 4 bases; unmatched junction bases: 3. The CDR3 is 14 amino acids.

The chain has TRBV6-2 or TRBV6-3 and TRBJ1-2; 11 positions agree with TRBD1. The sequence was obtained from a person aged 18 to 59 who received the Ad26.COV2.S COVID-19 vaccine or a placebo. This specimen was peripheral blood, taken in a trial of Ad26.COV2.S vaccine versus placebo. CDR3 nucleotides: TGTGCCAGCAGTCGGACAGGGGGCCGCTATGGCTACACCTTC. It translates to CASSRTGGRYGYTF.